Listed here are 21 T cell receptor beta chains from one sample, sequenced in a study of blood T cell repertoires in COVID-19. Clones were read by immunoSEQ multiplex PCR, and TCRdb kept only the in-frame ones, dropping some. The sample has a few hundred thousand clones; around 90% are singletons. The sample was peripheral blood. The receptors shown here come from a man aged 40-55 years with acute or convalescent COVID-19.

V is TRBV27 and J is TRBJ2-1; TRBD2 matches 12 bases. V lost 5 bases, J lost 9 bases, and 14 bases stayed unmatched. Germline CDR1 and CDR2: MNHEY and SMNVEV (reference sequence). The CDR3 extends over 17 amino acids. CDR3 region: CASSPVGLAGGLGEQFF. The CDR3 region has the DNA TGTGCCAGCAGTCCCGTAGGGCTAGCGGGGGGGCTGGGTGAGCAGTTCTTC.

The chain combines TRBV18 with TRBJ1-1; 9 nucleotides align to TRBD1. The junction had 9 bases not matched to a gene; V was cut back by 4 bases and J by 3 bases. Germline V CDR1 and CDR2: KGHSH, LQKENI. The CDR3 covers 16 residues. The CDR3 coding sequence is TGTGCCAGCTCACGGAACAGGGGGCGCTCGGACACTGAAGCTTTCTTT. This translates into CASSRNRGRSDTEAFF. The variable domain in full, with the rest retrieved from reference TRBV18 and TRBJ1-1, is NAGVMQNPRHLVRRRGQEARLRCSPMKGHSHVYWYRQLPEEGLKFMVYLQKENIIDESGMPKERFSAEFPKEGPSILRIQQVVRGDSAAYFCASSRNRGRSDTEAFFGQGTRLTVV.

The gene calls are TRBV19 and TRBJ2-1; 13 nucleotides match TRBD2. The CDR3 sequence is 15 residues long. CDR1 is LNHDA and CDR2 is SQIVND in the germline V gene (reference sequence). The V gene end was trimmed by 5 bases and the J gene end by 7 bases; junction bases not matched to a gene: 5. The CDR3 nucleotides read TGTGCCAGTAGTTTCGGGACTAGCGGGAAGAATGAGCAGTTCTTC. This translates into CASSFGTSGKNEQFF. The full variable domain, in which reference TRBV19 and TRBJ2-1 provide the parts outside the CDR3, is DGGITQSPKYLFRKEGQNVTLSCEQNLNHDAMYWYRQDPGQGLRLIYYSQIVNDFQKGDIAEGYSVSREKKESFPLTVTSAQKNPTAFYLCASSFGTSGKNEQFFGPGTRLTVL.

The chain employs TRBV11-2 and TRBJ2-1; possible D gene TRBD2, 5 bases. The CDR3 is 14 amino acids. V dropped 5 bases and J dropped 3 bases, with 11 bases sitting between them. The germline CDR1 and CDR2 sequences are SGHAT and FQNNGV. The CDR3 spells CASSQTRVYNEQFF. The DNA for the CDR3 is TGTGCCAGCAGCCAAACGAGGGTCTACAATGAGCAGTTCTTC.

The CDR3 sequence is CASSVSRTGIYEQYF. CDR3 bases: TGTGCCAGCAGTGTTTCGCGGACAGGGATTTACGAGCAGTACTTC. The chain is built from TRBV28 and TRBJ2-7, with 8 bases fitting TRBD1. CDR3 length: 15 residues. Per germline, CDR1 MDHEN and CDR2 SYDVKM. With V trimmed by 5 bases and J by 4 bases, 10 bases remained unmatched.

The rearrangement joins TRBV7-3 to TRBJ2-7; D is undetermined. Germline CDR1 and CDR2: SGHTA and FQGTGA. V lost 4 bases and J 5 bases, leaving 12 bases between the germline ends. The CDR3 sequence is 13 residues long. CDR3 amino acids: CASSSYTYNEQYF. The CDR3 DNA is TGTGCCAGCAGCTCATACACGTATAACGAGCAGTACTTC.

This clone occurred once. This rearrangement joins TRBV7-2 to TRBJ2-1; D possibly corresponds to TRBD1 (6 bases). The CDR3 covers 15 residues. CDR1 is SGHTA and CDR2 is FQGNSA in the germline V gene. The germline V and J ends were trimmed by 5 bases and 9 bases, with 20 bases remaining between them. CDR3 region: CASSRTGTSGGEQFF. CDR3 coding DNA: TGTGCCAGCAGCAGAACCGGGACATCAGGCGGTGAGCAGTTCTTC.

The chain is built from TRBV27 and TRBJ2-7, with 16 positions matching TRBD2. Germline CDR1 and CDR2: MNHEY and SMNVEV (reference sequence). This CDR3 is built from 21 residues. The ends lost 0 bases at V and 0 bases at J; junction bases unmatched: 11. CDR3: CASSLSAPGLAGGPNSYEQYF. CDR3 nucleotides: TGTGCCAGCAGTTTATCGGCTCCGGGACTAGCGGGGGGGCCAAACTCCTACGAGCAGTACTTC.

In this sample, this clone turned up once. CDR3 protein: CASSYYGTGSSYEQYF. CDR3 in DNA: TGTGCCAGCAGTTACTACGGGACAGGAAGCTCCTACGAGCAGTACTTC. This rearrangement joins TRBV6-5 to TRBJ2-7; the match to TRBD1 covers 8 bases. In germline, CDR1 is MNHEY, CDR2 SVGAGI. The CDR3 extends over 16 amino acids. V lost 1 base, J lost 0 bases, and 5 bases stayed unmatched.

J is TRBJ2-2 and V is TRBV4-2, with 8 nucleotides matching TRBD2. The CDR3 is made up of 17 amino acids. The V and J ends lost 3 bases and 6 bases, in that order; junction bases with no gene match: 12. Germline V gene lookup returns CDR1 LGHNA and CDR2 YNFKEQ. CDR3 nucleotides: TGTGCCAGCAGCCACCCAACTAGCGGAGGGGGGTCCGGGGAGCTGTTTTTT. This encodes CASSHPTSGGGSGELFF.

The CDR3 DNA follows: TGTGCCAGCAGCCCGGGGACTAGCAGGGTGGATGAGCAGTTCTTC. This sequence encodes CASSPGTSRVDEQFF. The V and J genes are TRBV7-3 and TRBJ2-1; 9 bases match TRBD2. J was trimmed by 8 bases and V by 5 bases; bases with no gene match: 10. The CDR3 contains 15 residues. Germline assignment: CDR1 SGHTA and CDR2 FQGTGA.

This clone has just one count. V is TRBV28 and J is TRBJ1-5, with D unresolved. The CDR3 length is 15 residues. V was trimmed by 3 bases and J by 7 bases, leaving 16 bases between them. Germline lookup yields CDR1 MDHEN and CDR2 SYDVKM. CDR3 nucleotide sequence: TGTGCCAGCAGTTTTCCCGGGATGGGTAGCCAGCCCCAGCATTTT. Encoded protein: CASSFPGMGSQPQHF.

The chain links TRBV2 to TRBJ2-5; 14 nucleotides line up with TRBD2. The CDR3 loop spans 15 amino acids. CDR1 is SNHLY, CDR2 FYNNEI, per germline. Germline trimming cut 6 bases from V and 7 bases from J; bases unmatched to any gene: 7. The CDR3 DNA follows: TGTGCCAGCAGGGAGGGACTAGCGGGAGCGGGGACCCAGTACTTC. It encodes CASREGLAGAGTQYF.

This clone appeared once. The V gene is TRBV27, the J gene TRBJ1-6, with 7 nucleotides matching TRBD1. Looked up from germline, CDR1 is MNHEY and CDR2 is SMNVEV (reference sequence). This CDR3 has 14 residues. Unmatched junction bases numbered 8, after V lost 5 bases and J lost 10 bases. CDR3: CASSQGQEKSPLHF. The CDR3 DNA follows: TGTGCCAGCAGTCAAGGACAGGAAAAGTCACCCCTCCACTTT.

This clone was found once. V and J are TRBV5-6 and TRBJ2-7; D is perhaps TRBD2 (5 bases). The CDR3 totals 14 residues. V was pared by 0 bases and J by 4 bases, with 11 bases between. CDR1 is SGHDT, CDR2 YYEEEE, per germline. CDR3 coding DNA: TGTGCCAGCAGCTTGGCCCGACTATCTTACGAGCAGTACTTC. Translation: CASSLARLSYEQYF.

V gene TRBV7-9 combines with J gene TRBJ2-7; TRBD2 agrees at 8 bases. Germline V gene data show CDR1 as SEHNR and CDR2 as FQNEAQ (reference sequence). This CDR3 region has 14 residues. The V gene end was trimmed by 8 bases and the J gene end by 4 bases; junction bases not matched to a gene: 10. The CDR3, as DNA: TGTGCCAGCGAATTGGGCGGGGGGAATTACGAGCAGTACTTC. Protein sequence: CASELGGGNYEQYF.

The chain combines TRBV19 with TRBJ1-1, with D possibly TRBD1 on 5 matching bases. The CDR3 loop spans 15 amino acids. V lost 1 base to trimming and J lost 1 base, with 10 bases between them. Germline CDR1 and CDR2: LNHDA and SQIVND (reference sequence). This chain's CDR3 is CASSIGDSGNTEAFF. The CDR3 DNA reads TGTGCCAGTAGTATAGGGGACTCGGGGAACACTGAAGCTTTCTTT.

This sequence joins TRBV5-4 and TRBJ2-7, with D possibly TRBD2 on 6 matching bases. V dropped 6 bases and J dropped 5 bases, with 24 bases sitting between them. Germline V gene data show CDR1 as SGHNT and CDR2 as YYREEE (reference sequence). The CDR3 consists of 16 residues. The CDR3 bases are TGTGCCAGCACCAACCCCACCGGGGGAAATCGGGACGAGCAGTACTTC. This encodes CASTNPTGGNRDEQYF.

V and J are TRBV27 and TRBJ2-1; 7 nucleotides agree with TRBD2. Germline V lookup: CDR1 MNHEY, CDR2 SMNVEV (reference sequence). The CDR3 consists of 14 residues. Losses at the gene ends were 5 bases for V and 6 bases for J; bases not matched to a gene: 7. For the CDR3, the DNA is TGTGCCAGCAGTCTGTACGGGACTACCAATGAGCAGTTCTTC. Its translation is CASSLYGTTNEQFF.

V and J are TRBV27 and TRBJ2-1; 7 bases match TRBD1. The germline V gene encodes CDR1 MNHEY and CDR2 SMNVEV (reference sequence). The trim removed 5 bases at V and 5 bases at J, leaving 12 bases unmatched. This CDR3 region has 16 residues. CDR3 residues: CASSPYTGQRDNEQFF. DNA of the CDR3: TGTGCCAGCAGTCCTTATACGGGACAGAGGGACAATGAGCAGTTCTTC.

The chain links TRBV19 to TRBJ2-1, with D possibly being TRBD2 (6 bases). Germline V CDR1 and CDR2: LNHDA, SQIVND (reference sequence). The V gene lost 6 bases and the J gene lost 4 bases, with 13 bases spanning the gap. The CDR3 has 14 amino acids. The CDR3 protein is CASSPKGRYNEQFF. CDR3 DNA sequence: TGTGCCAGTAGCCCGAAGGGGAGGTACAATGAGCAGTTCTTC.